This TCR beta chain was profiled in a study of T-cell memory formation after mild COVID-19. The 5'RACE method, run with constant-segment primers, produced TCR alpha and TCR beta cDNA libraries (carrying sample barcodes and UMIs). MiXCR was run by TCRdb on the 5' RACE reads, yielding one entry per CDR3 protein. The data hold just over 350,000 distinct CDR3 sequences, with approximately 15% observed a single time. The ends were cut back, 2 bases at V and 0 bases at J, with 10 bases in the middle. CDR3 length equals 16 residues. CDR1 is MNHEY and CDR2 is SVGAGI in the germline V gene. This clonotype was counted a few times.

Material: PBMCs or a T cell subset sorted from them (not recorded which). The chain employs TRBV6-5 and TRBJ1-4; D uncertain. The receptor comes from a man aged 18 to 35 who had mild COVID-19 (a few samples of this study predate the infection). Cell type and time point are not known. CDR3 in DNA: TGTGCCAGCAGTTACGAACAGCGCGCAACTAATGAAAAACTGTTTTTT. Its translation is CASSYEQRATNEKLFF.